The source of this TCR beta chain is a study of shared clonotypes between healthy human individuals (dated by TCRdb to 2018 to 2020). A note on the overall study: A couple of women and a few men aged 18 to 49 years were included in the cohort. For each donor, three plates each were used for CD4 naive and CD4 memory, two plates were used for CD8 naive, and one plate was used for CD8 memory. To estimate repertoire size and how much clonotypes are shared between individuals, the study performed deep sequencing of blood TCR repertoires from roughly five healthy adults. Between about 0.94 and 8.9 billion PBMCs per donor were obtained by leukapheresis. Different laboratories and diverse techniques were used to prepare libraries and sequence TCR repertoires, to increase sequencing depth and limit assay-specific biases.

At the junction V is shortened by 7 bases and J by 9 bases; bases outside the gene matches: 10. There are 14 amino acids in the CDR3, from cysteine to phenylalanine inclusive. CDR3 DNA only is kept here, 42 bases in frame from base 1. CDR1 MDHEN and CDR2 SYDVKM are derived from the germline V gene. Donors were healthy HIV-negative adults with no recently reported acute infections or vaccinations. Every donor was a Caucasian adult residing in Nashville, Tennessee, USA. CD4+ T cells were enriched by magnetic negative selection; naive cells were then positively selected on CD45RA, and the negative fraction formed the memory subset. Blood was collected by leukapheresis, and PBMCs were isolated by Ficoll-Histopaque density gradient centrifugation and then cryopreserved in liquid nitrogen vapor phase. Purity and quantity of every magnetically sorted T cell population were checked by analytical flow cytometry. From each sorted fraction, genomic DNA was isolated and quantified by UV absorbance on a Nanodrop 2000c.

Notes on this clone: Its target antigen remains unknown. Base qualities are not provided; no much larger clone lies one nucleotide away.

Using the deep immunoSEQ assay, TCR CDR3 regions were amplified from genomic DNA by multiplex PCR. Genomic DNA extracted from each cell subset was distributed evenly over all wells of several immunoSEQ 96-well plates, and each plate served as one replicate. For sorted subsets, each replicate PCR was loaded with around 200 ng genomic DNA, equivalent to about 30,000 T cell genomes. Purified libraries were measured with a Qubit 3.0 fluorometer, size-checked on a Bioanalyzer 2100, and measured again with the KAPA Library Quantification kit. A separate single-read 150-cycle Illumina NextSeq 550 flow cell was used to sequence each immunoSEQ 96-well plate. The original methods were these. Because the immunoSEQ output held only junctional sequences and lacked quality scores, the filtering could not match the filtering applied to full-length reads. To assign V/J genes and CDR3, sequences were annotated using PyIR, a Python wrapper for IgBLAST v1.9, with IMGT germline references. Reads were removed for weak V/J assignments (E-value above 1e-6), missing CDR3, stop codons, out-of-frame junctions, or ambiguous translated residues. V3J clonotypes were defined as sequences sharing the same inferred V gene, J gene, and CDR3 amino acid sequence. The percentage overlap between two repertoires was calculated by dividing the number of shared unique clonotypes by the size of the smaller repertoire. Richness of each repertoire was evaluated using RTK rarefaction, the Chao1 estimator, and Recon v2.1 estimates of unobserved clonotypes. Generation probabilities for all TCRbeta clonotypes obtained by the gDNA method from a handful of donors were computed using OLGA. This is the immuneACCESS table as TCRdb keeps it, with only in-frame sequences that have V and J called. A part of the clones is gone; compared with another copy, unresolved V genes explain less than half, and the rest is unexplained. V and J calls and clone size are copied from that table; D and trimming were computed from the DNA. Present in this sample are roughly 1 million clones, about 77% of which were seen just once. About 1.5% of the sample is in the top ten clones.

Broader findings and caveats from the paper: Compared with non-shared clonotypes, clonotypes shared by all four sorted-subset donors had higher generation probabilities. Across a handful of donors, roughly 5.1% of naive CD4, 3% to 3.5% of naive CD8, 2.3% of memory CD4, and over 0.35% of memory CD8 clonotypes were shared. Sampling was restricted to blood, and TCR repertoires in tissue are likely to differ from TCR repertoires in blood. Based on pairwise subsampling, the degree of clonotype sharing among donors was expected to be affected by sequencing depth. Incomplete sequencing was indicated by rarefaction of sorted-subset datasets, despite the large sequencing depth. Because the study included only a small number of donors, the genetic and exposure-history diversity represented was limited. Larger estimated clonotype richness was generally found for naive subsets than for memory subsets.

The TCR originated in a man aged 18 to 35 in good health. Specimen: memory CD4+ T cells sorted from blood. Sample cell subset or site, as interpreted from the label and publication: CD45RA-negative fraction. The chain employs TRBV28 and TRBJ2-2; 8 junctional bases match TRBD1. The DNA reads TGTGCCAGCACTGCCGGGACAGGTTTGAGGGAGCTGTTTTTT. Its product reads: CASTAGTGLRELFF. Extended through the reference TRBV28 and TRBJ2-2 proteins, this CDR3 yields the full variable domain: DVKVTQSSRYLVKRTGEKVFLECVQDMDHENMFWYRQDPGLGLRLIYFSYDVKMKEKGDIPEGYSVSREKKERFSLILESASTNQTSMYLCASTAGTGLRELFFGEGSRLTVL.